This is a list of T cell receptor beta chains from one sample in a study of control samples from healthy donors and cancer patients. The repertoire was sequenced with immunoSEQ multiplex PCR; TCRdb's copy has only in-frame clones and lacks some. In the table there are 75,000 or so clones, approximately 89% of which are singletons. Sequences were obtained from PBMCs. The receptors were sampled from a man in his 60s with colorectal cancer. Both conserved end residues are part of each CDR3. A D gene is named only where the DNA matches it firmly. Clone size is stated in some rows and not others, as once, few, many or a class when expanded.

>TRBJ2-7|.|TRBV5-1|.
CASNPGPSYEQYF
TGCGCCAGCAACCCCGGGCCCTCCTACGAGCAGTACTTC
>TRBJ1-5|.|TRBV6-1|TRBD1
CASSELSRKGAGQPQHF
TGTGCCAGCAGTGAACTTTCCCGTAAGGGGGCTGGTCAGCCCCAGCATTTT
>TRBJ2-2|.|TRBV6-5|.
CASSYRSAWSGELFF
TGTGCCAGCAGCTACCGGTCGGCCTGGTCCGGGGAGCTGTTTTTT
>TRBJ2-1|.|TRBV4-1|.
CASRRGGSSYNEQFF
TGCGCCAGCAGGCGCGGGGGCAGCTCCTACAATGAGCAGTTCTTC
>TRBJ2-1|.|TRBV20-1|.
CSAREYNEQFF
TGCAGTGCTAGGGAATACAATGAGCAGTTCTTC
>TRBJ2-5|.|TRBV5-8|.
CASSLGRKETQYF
TGTGCCAGCAGCTTGGGCAGAAAAGAGACCCAGTACTTC
>TRBJ1-5|.|TRBV6-1|.
CASSEISYSNQPQHF
TGTGCCAGCAGTGAGATTTCCTATAGCAATCAGCCCCAGCATTTT
>TRBJ1-1|.|TRBV5-6|.
CASSAPTGNTEAFF
TGTGCCAGCAGCGCCCCCACAGGGAACACTGAAGCTTTCTTT
>TRBJ2-3|.|TRBV20-1|.
CSASPGANTDTQYF
TGCAGTGCTAGTCCGGGGGCCAACACAGATACGCAGTATTTT
>TRBJ1-1|.|TRBV27|.
CASSRASNTEAFF
TGTGCCAGCAGCCGGGCCTCGAACACTGAAGCTTTCTTT
>TRBJ2-3|once|TRBV7-2|TRBD1
CASSAIGTGSTDTQYF
TGTGCCAGCAGCGCCATTGGGACAGGTAGCACAGATACGCAGTATTTT
>TRBJ2-1|.|TRBV5-1|.
CASSLTGVTYNEQFF
TGCGCCAGCAGCTTGACGGGGGTTACCTACAATGAGCAGTTCTTC
>TRBJ2-5|once|TRBV7-9|.
CASSLAGTQETQYF
TGTGCCAGCAGCTTAGCCGGGACCCAAGAGACCCAGTACTTC
>TRBJ2-3|.|TRBV30|.
CAWRYSGLTDTQYF
TGTGCCTGGAGGTATTCGGGCTTGACAGATACGCAGTATTTT
>TRBJ2-7|once|TRBV28|.
CASTFANSPYEQYF
TGTGCCAGCACCTTCGCTAATTCCCCCTACGAGCAGTACTTC
>TRBJ1-2|.|TRBV25-1|.
CASSGLRGGYTF
TGTGCCAGCAGTGGCCTGCGGGGCGGCTACACCTTC
>TRBJ1-1|.|TRBV5-1|.
CASSPKRGDTEAFF
TGCGCCAGCAGCCCTAAGAGGGGGGACACTGAAGCTTTCTTT
>TRBJ2-1|once|TRBV4-1|TRBD1
CASSQPWTGADNEQFF
TGCGCCAGCAGCCAACCCTGGACAGGGGCGGACAATGAGCAGTTCTTC
>TRBJ2-2|.|TRBV5-1|TRBD2
CASRERGTTNTGELFF
TGCGCCAGCAGAGAACGTGGGACTACGAACACCGGGGAGCTGTTTTTT
>TRBJ1-5|.|TRBV7-2|.
CASSGQFGNQPQHF
TGTGCCAGCAGCGGACAGTTCGGCAATCAGCCCCAGCATTTT
>TRBJ2-3|.|TRBV9|.
CASSVSPQADTQYF
TGTGCCAGCAGCGTAAGCCCCCAGGCGGATACGCAGTATTTT
>TRBJ2-7|.|TRBV2|TRBD1
CASRGQGESSYEQYF
TGTGCCAGCAGGGGACAGGGGGAGAGCTCCTACGAGCAGTACTTC
>TRBJ1-5|once|TRBV7-2|.
CASSTRGGQPQHF
TGTGCCAGCAGTACCCGCGGTGGTCAGCCCCAGCATTTT
>TRBJ2-7|once|TRBV4-2|TRBD1
CASSQGGQGESYEQYF
TGTGCCAGCAGCCAAGGGGGACAGGGGGAGTCCTACGAGCAGTACTTC
>TRBJ2-1|.|TRBV19|TRBD2
CASSGLAGVYNEQFF
TGTGCCAGTAGTGGACTAGCGGGGGTATACAATGAGCAGTTCTTC
>TRBJ1-2|.|TRBV7-2|.
CASSLIVGFGYTF
TGTGCCAGCAGCTTAATTGTTGGATTTGGCTACACCTTC
>TRBJ2-7|.|TRBV7-2|TRBD1
CASSRDSTYEQYF
TGTGCCAGCAGCCGGGACAGTACCTACGAGCAGTACTTC
>TRBJ2-2|.|TRBV7-9|.
CASSFWTAANTGELFF
TGTGCCAGCAGCTTCTGGACAGCCGCGAACACCGGGGAGCTGTTTTTT
>TRBJ1-2|.|TRBV5-5|.
CASSEGVNLGGYTF
TGTGCCAGCAGCGAGGGGGTGAATTTGGGAGGCTACACCTTC
>TRBJ2-1|.|TRBV6-1|TRBD1
CASSETGDYNEQFF
TGTGCCAGCAGTGAGACAGGGGATTACAATGAGCAGTTCTTC
>TRBJ2-7|.|TRBV27|TRBD1
CASSSSTQPLGQGSSF
TGTGCCAGCAGTTCCTCCACGCAACCCCTGGGACAGGGGAGTAGCTTC
>TRBJ2-7|.|TRBV4-1|TRBD2
CASSQRSGGLYEQYF
TGCGCCAGCAGCCAAAGGTCGGGGGGGCTCTACGAGCAGTACTTC
>TRBJ1-6|.|TRBV7-2|.
CASSPDRSENSPLHF
TGTGCCAGCAGCCCAGACAGGAGTGAGAATTCACCCCTCCACTTT
>TRBJ2-1|.|TRBV2|.
CASSEWGAYNEQFF
TGTGCCAGCAGTGAATGGGGGGCCTACAATGAGCAGTTCTTC
>TRBJ2-2|.|TRBV6-4|.
CASSDQGGTGELFF
TGTGCCAGCAGTGACCAGGGGGGGACCGGGGAGCTGTTTTTT
>TRBJ2-2|.|TRBV5-4|TRBD1
CASSFRDRNTGELFF
TGTGCCAGCAGCTTCCGGGACAGAAACACCGGGGAGCTGTTTTTT
>TRBJ2-2|.|TRBV2|TRBD1
CASSTDRANTGELFF
TGTGCCAGCAGTACGGACAGGGCGAACACCGGGGAGCTGTTTTTT
>TRBJ1-2|.|TRBV5-1|TRBD1
CASSLAGDRADNYGYTF
TGCGCCAGCAGCTTGGCCGGGGACAGGGCTGATAACTATGGCTACACCTTC
>TRBJ1-1|.|TRBV12-3/TRBV12-4|TRBD1
CASSRTGISEAFF
TGTGCCAGCAGCCGGACAGGGATCAGTGAAGCTTTCTTT
>TRBJ2-1|few|TRBV6-6|TRBD1
CASSYYRGNEQFF
TGTGCCAGCAGTTATTACAGGGGGAATGAGCAGTTCTTC
>TRBJ2-5|.|TRBV6-5|TRBD2
CASSLLRGGRETQYF
TGTGCCAGCAGTCTCCTACGGGGGGGCCGAGAGACCCAGTACTTC
>TRBJ2-1|.|TRBV7-8|TRBD1
CASSLGTAGYNEQFF
TGTGCCAGCAGCTTGGGGACAGCAGGCTACAATGAGCAGTTCTTC
>TRBJ2-7|.|TRBV11-3|.
CASSSPGKGIYEQYF
TGTGCCAGCAGCTCCCCGGGTAAGGGGATCTACGAGCAGTACTTC
>TRBJ2-2|.|TRBV7-3|.
CASSLKGGTGELFF
TGTGCCAGCAGCTTAAAGGGGGGCACCGGGGAGCTGTTTTTT
>TRBJ2-5|.|TRBV5-4|.
CASSLSLPETQYF
TGTGCCAGCAGCTTGTCGCTACCAGAGACCCAGTACTTC
>TRBJ2-7|.|TRBV4-3|TRBD2
CASSQGPGVAGAREQYF
TGCGCCAGCAGCCAAGGGCCCGGGGTAGCGGGAGCACGCGAGCAGTACTTC
>TRBJ2-7|.|TRBV6-5|.
CASSPLDPARDEQYF
TGTGCCAGCAGCCCCCTAGACCCGGCCCGTGACGAGCAGTACTTC
>TRBJ2-7|.|TRBV7-9|TRBD1
CASSLEGRGKHEQYF
TGTGCCAGCAGCTTAGAGGGCAGGGGGAAGCACGAGCAGTACTTC
>TRBJ2-1|.|TRBV11-3|.
CASLSIPNEQFF
TGTGCCAGCCTATCAATACCTAATGAGCAGTTCTTC